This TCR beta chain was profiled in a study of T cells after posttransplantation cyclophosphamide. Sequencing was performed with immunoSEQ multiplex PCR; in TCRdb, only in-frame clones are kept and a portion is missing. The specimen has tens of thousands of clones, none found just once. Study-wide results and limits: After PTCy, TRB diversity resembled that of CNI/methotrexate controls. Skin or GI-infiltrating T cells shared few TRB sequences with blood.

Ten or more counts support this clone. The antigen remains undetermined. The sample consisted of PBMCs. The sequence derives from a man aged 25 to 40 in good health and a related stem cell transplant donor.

CDR3 loop: CASSAGQGGNEKLFF. CDR3 DNA: TGTGCCAGCAGCGCAGGACAGGGTGGAAATGAAAAACTGTTTTTT. The gene calls are TRBV9 and TRBJ1-4; 8 bases line up with TRBD1. With V trimmed by 3 bases and J by 5 bases, 6 bases remained unmatched. CDR3 size: 15 residues. The V gene's germline CDR1 is SGDLS and CDR2 YYNGEE.